This T cell receptor beta chain was sequenced in a study of T-cell reconstitution after alpha-beta-depleted transplantation in children. V shed 5 bases and J shed 4 bases, with 13 bases lying between them. Germline CDR1 reads SEHNR; CDR2 reads FQNEAQ (reference sequence). The CDR3 runs 14 residues. Unique molecular identifiers featured in how the TCRbeta library was prepared. MiXCR was run by TCRdb on the PCR reads, yielding one entry per CDR3 protein. The sample has approximately 510,000 distinct CDR3 sequences; about a sixth are singletons. The clonotype comes from a human donor who donated a stem cell graft to a child with acute lymphoblastic leukemia. The sample here was PBMCs from the stem cell graft donor, taken from the stem cell graft. The chain couples TRBV7-9 to TRBJ2-3, with a weak D call TRBD2 (6 bases). In DNA, the CDR3 is TGTGCCAGCAGCCGGGACTCTGTCTCAGATACGCAGTATTTT. Translating it yields CASSRDSVSDTQYF.